One T cell receptor beta chain is described in this entry. These data are taken from a study of cytomegalovirus exposure and HLA in healthy donors. Researchers ran the PCR with 60 Vbeta and 13 Jbeta primers. The protocol was immunoSEQ multiplex PCR, while the TCRdb copy is restricted to in-frame clones and leaves out a portion. Here the sample spans some 170,000 clones, over 60% being singletons. The sequence came from a woman aged 30 to 39 in good health and CMV-seronegative. Sequences were obtained from PBMCs.

The CDR3 loop is CASSPLAGVFYNEQFF. In DNA, the CDR3 is TGTGCCAGCAGCCCCCTAGCGGGAGTTTTTTACAATGAGCAGTTCTTC. J is TRBJ2-1 and V is TRBV14; TRBD2 matches at 10 bases. The CDR3 runs 16 residues. Looked up from germline, CDR1 is SGHDN and CDR2 is FVKESK. Trimming took 4 bases from V and 4 from J; bases not matched to a gene: 7.